Below are 18 T cell receptor beta chains sequenced from a single sample in a study of blood T cell repertoires in COVID-19. The assay was immunoSEQ multiplex PCR, and TCRdb's table has in-frame clones only and misses some. The sample holds roughly 250,000 clones, around nine tenths seen once. The sequenced sample consisted of PBMCs or T cells enriched from blood (not recorded which). The receptors stem from a woman aged 50 to 60 who had recovered from COVID-19.

The count of this clone is one. V is TRBV27 and J is TRBJ2-6; D perhaps matches TRBD2 (6 bases). CDR1 is MNHEY, CDR2 SMNVEV, per germline (reference sequence). The CDR3 is 17 residues long. V lost 10 bases, J lost 0 bases, and 19 bases lay in between. The CDR3 sequence: CAIILGDSLSGANVLTF. The DNA of the CDR3 is TGTGCCATCATATTGGGGGACTCTCTCTCTGGGGCCAACGTCCTGACTTTC.

This clone was recorded once. The J gene is TRBJ2-7, the V gene TRBV27; D perhaps matches TRBD1 (5 bases). This CDR3 region has 14 residues. The V gene's germline CDR1 is MNHEY and CDR2 SMNVEV (reference sequence). The V end was cut by 1 base, the J end by 2 bases, with 9 bases between. This CDR3 is CASSLYQGTYEQYF. CDR3 in DNA: TGTGCCAGCAGTTTATATCAGGGCACCTACGAGCAGTACTTC.

This clone was recorded only once. The chain joins TRBV28 to TRBJ2-1; D uncertain. Germline V gene data show CDR1 as MDHEN and CDR2 as SYDVKM. There are 15 residues in the CDR3. V lost 6 bases and J 5 bases, leaving 17 bases between the germline ends. CDR3 region: CASRSSRGPNNEQFF. The CDR3 DNA reads TGTGCCAGCAGGTCCTCTCGCGGCCCCAACAATGAGCAGTTCTTC.

V usage is TRBV11-2 and J usage is TRBJ1-2; no firm D call. This CDR3 contains 13 residues. Germline V gives CDR1 SGHAT, CDR2 FQNNGV. V was clipped by 5 bases and J by 0 bases, with 7 bases between them. The CDR3 coding sequence is TGTGCCAGCAGCCGAGGAGCTAACTATGGCTACACCTTC. Translation: CASSRGANYGYTF.

The chain recombines TRBV30 with TRBJ2-7, with a tentative D call TRBD2 (5 bases). The V gene lost 4 bases and the J gene lost 4 bases, with 11 bases spanning the gap. The CDR3 contains 12 residues. From germline, CDR1 is GTSNPN and CDR2 SVGIG (reference sequence). CDR3 sequence reads: CAWMREKYEQYF. DNA of the CDR3: TGTGCCTGGATGAGGGAAAAATACGAGCAGTACTTC.

The V and J genes are TRBV20-1 and TRBJ2-2, with TRBD2 matching over 8 bases. The trim removed 3 bases at V and 5 bases at J, leaving 2 bases unmatched. This CDR3 contains 13 residues. Germline CDR1 is DFQATT and CDR2 is SNEGSKA (reference sequence). The CDR3 reads CSASAGGTGELFF. The CDR3 nucleotides read TGCAGTGCTAGTGCGGGAGGTACCGGGGAGCTGTTTTTT.

V is TRBV20-1 and J is TRBJ1-1, with D unclear. Trimming shortened V by 0 bases and J by 11 bases, and 7 bases separated the two germline ends. The CDR3 consists of 10 residues. Germline CDR1 DFQATT, CDR2 SNEGSKA (reference sequence). CDR3 sequence (DNA): TGCAGTGCTAGAGATTTAAATGCTTTCTTT. Amino acid sequence: CSARDLNAFF.

The chain is built from TRBV7-9 and TRBJ1-6; D might be TRBD1 (6 bases). The germline V and J ends were trimmed by 5 bases and 3 bases, with 14 bases remaining between them. CDR3 length: 16 amino acids. Germline V CDR1 and CDR2: SEHNR, FQNEAQ (reference sequence). In DNA, the CDR3 is TGTGCCAGCAGCCCACCACAGGGCCTCTATAATTCACCCCTCCACTTT. Translating it yields CASSPPQGLYNSPLHF.

CDR3 DNA: TGTGCCAGCAGCCAAGATCGGGGTCACGAGCAGTACTTC. Protein sequence: CASSQDRGHEQYF. This chain uses TRBV14 with TRBJ2-7, with a possible D match to TRBD2 (5 bases). Trimming shortened V by 0 bases and J by 5 bases, and 8 bases separated the two germline ends. This CDR3 contains 13 residues. Germline loops: CDR1 SGHDN, CDR2 FVKESK.

J is TRBJ2-1 and V is TRBV30; 8 bases are shared with TRBD2. Germline V gives CDR1 GTSNPN, CDR2 SVGIG (reference sequence). The V gene end was trimmed by 4 bases and the J gene end by 6 bases; junction bases not matched to a gene: 11. CDR3 length: 15 residues. This chain's CDR3 is CAWKASGSFGNEQFF. As DNA, the CDR3 is TGTGCCTGGAAGGCCAGCGGGAGTTTCGGCAATGAGCAGTTCTTC.

The chain uses TRBV5-8 and TRBJ1-1; no reliable D call. Between the trimmed V and J ends, which lost 4 bases and 3 bases, there was a span of 16 bases. Germline CDR1 reads SGHTS; CDR2 reads YDEGEE. The CDR3 runs to 15 residues. Here the CDR3 DNA reads TGTGCCAGCAGCGTCTGGGCTGTGCTGGACACTGAAGCTTTCTTT. Amino acids: CASSVWAVLDTEAFF. Full variable domain (outside the CDR3, taken from reference TRBV5-8 and TRBJ1-1): EAGVTQSPTHLIKTRGQQATLRCSPISGHTSVYWYQQALGLGLQFLLWYDEGEERNRGNFPPRFSGRQFPNYSSELNVNALELEDSALYLCASSVWAVLDTEAFFGQGTRLTVV.

This rearrangement joins TRBV19 to TRBJ2-7; possible D gene TRBD1, 5 bases. Deletions cut 5 bases from V and 2 bases from J, with 16 bases between. There are 15 residues in the CDR3. Germline CDR1 and CDR2: LNHDA and SQIVND (reference sequence). CDR3 loop: CASSSTGFTPYEQYF. CDR3 nucleotide sequence: TGTGCCAGTAGTTCCACAGGCTTTACTCCCTACGAGCAGTACTTC.

This chain joins TRBV2 and TRBJ2-7, with TRBD2 matching 9 bases. Germline CDR1 SNHLY, CDR2 FYNNEI. This CDR3 spans 14 amino acids. V was clipped by 10 bases and J by 5 bases; unmatched bases: 12. CDR3 loop: CANKLLAGLNEQYF. CDR3 coding DNA: TGTGCCAACAAGCTACTAGCGGGTTTGAACGAGCAGTACTTC.

The V and J genes are TRBV7-2 and TRBJ1-1; D gene uncertain. Germline assignment: CDR1 SGHTA and CDR2 FQGNSA. This CDR3 is 16 amino acids long. V was cut by 5 bases and J by 3 bases, with 19 bases left in between. In DNA, the CDR3 is TGTGCCAGCAGCCTGGTTTTTGCTCCGAGGGACACTGAAGCTTTCTTT. Protein: CASSLVFAPRDTEAFF.

CDR3 in amino acids: CASSPRQGAPREQYF. CDR3 DNA sequence: TGTGCCAGCAGCCCAAGACAGGGAGCCCCTCGCGAGCAGTACTTC. The chain links TRBV5-4 to TRBJ2-7; 7 bases are a match to TRBD1. The V gene end was trimmed by 4 bases and the J gene end by 6 bases; junction bases not matched to a gene: 13. Germline-derived CDR1 and CDR2 are SGHNT and YYREEE (reference sequence). This CDR3 region has 15 residues.

The rearrangement uses TRBV2 and TRBJ2-2, with TRBD2 identical over 7 bases. The CDR3 is 14 residues long. Trimming cost V 5 bases and J 1 base; bases outside gene matches: 1. Germline assignment: CDR1 SNHLY and CDR2 FYNNEI. The CDR3 loop is CASSQRENTGELFF. Written as DNA, the CDR3 is TGTGCCAGCAGTCAGCGGGAGAACACCGGGGAGCTGTTTTTT.

V gene TRBV5-6 combines with J gene TRBJ2-1; D uncertain. CDR1 is SGHDT and CDR2 is YYEEEE in the germline V gene. This CDR3 is built from 15 residues. V was clipped by 2 bases and J by 0 bases, with 9 bases between them. CDR3 in amino acids: CASSLVASSYNEQFF. In DNA form, the CDR3 reads TGTGCCAGCAGCTTAGTAGCCAGCTCCTACAATGAGCAGTTCTTC. Full variable domain (missing parts from reference TRBV5-6 and TRBJ2-1): DAGVTQSPTHLIKTRGQQVTLRCSPKSGHDTVSWYQQALGQGPQFIFQYYEEEERQRGNFPDRFSGHQFPNYSSELNVNALLLGDSALYLCASSLVASSYNEQFFGPGTRLTVL.

This chain uses TRBV18 with TRBJ2-5, with 8 bases identical to TRBD2. V lost 5 bases, J lost 5 bases, and 7 bases stayed unmatched. CDR3 length equals 14 residues. CDR1 KGHSH and CDR2 LQKENI come from the germline V gene. CDR3 DNA: TGTGCCAGCTCAGAGGGGACTAGTCGCGAGACCCAGTACTTC. Its protein product is CASSEGTSRETQYF.